These 20 T cell receptor beta chains share one sample of origin, sequenced in a study of cytomegalovirus exposure and HLA in healthy donors. Assay used: immunoSEQ multiplex PCR; TCRdb lists only in-frame clones, some missing. The data contain fewer than 250,000 clones, about 87% of them seen just once; the ten biggest clones take up roughly 2.5%. The source material was PBMCs. The source of these receptors is a man younger than 35 in good health and CMV-seronegative.

The chain links TRBV5-4 to TRBJ1-1; no clear D gene. The germline CDR1 and CDR2 sequences are SGHNT and YYREEE (reference sequence). Trimming stripped 1 base from V and 1 base from J, with 5 bases between. CDR3 length: 13 residues. CDR3 region: CASSLTPNTEAFF. CDR3 coding DNA: TGTGCCAGCAGCTTGACTCCGAACACTGAAGCTTTCTTT.

V is TRBV6-1 and J is TRBJ2-1, with 10 bases lining up with TRBD1. The CDR3 runs to 14 residues. Losses at the gene ends were 5 bases for V and 7 bases for J; bases not matched to a gene: 5. The germline V gene encodes CDR1 MNHNS and CDR2 SASEGT. Here the CDR3 reads CASSTTGGGNEQFF. Written as DNA, the CDR3 is TGTGCCAGCAGTACGACAGGGGGCGGGAATGAGCAGTTCTTC.

J is TRBJ1-4 and V is TRBV19, with D uncertain. The V gene's germline CDR1 is LNHDA and CDR2 SQIVND (reference sequence). The CDR3 contains 13 residues. V was cut by 7 bases and J by 6 bases, with 12 bases left in between. The chain's CDR3 is CASNTGFYEKLFF. The CDR3 DNA is TGTGCCAGTAATACGGGATTCTATGAAAAACTGTTTTTT.

The chain carries TRBV18 and TRBJ2-7; maybe TRBD2 (5 bases). The CDR3 length is 13 residues. Per the germline V gene, CDR1 is KGHSH and CDR2 is LQKENI. Trimming took 2 bases from V and 4 from J, leaving 9 bases between them. The CDR3 sequence: CASSPGLPYEQYF. DNA for the CDR3: TGTGCCAGCTCACCAGGACTTCCTTACGAGCAGTACTTC. The complete variable domain, with remaining parts taken from reference TRBV18 and TRBJ2-7, reads NAGVMQNPRHLVRRRGQEARLRCSPMKGHSHVYWYRQLPEEGLKFMVYLQKENIIDESGMPKERFSAEFPKEGPSILRIQQVVRGDSAAYFCASSPGLPYEQYFGPGTRLTVT.

The chain couples TRBV28 to TRBJ2-1, with 8 bases matching TRBD1. The CDR3 is 16 amino acids. Trimming cost V 2 bases and J 7 bases; bases outside gene matches: 10. The germline CDR1 and CDR2 sequences are MDHEN and SYDVKM. The CDR3 loop is CASSLGFRGRLNEQFF. The CDR3 coding sequence is TGTGCCAGCAGTTTAGGGTTCAGGGGGCGGTTGAATGAGCAGTTCTTC.

The rearrangement joins TRBV29-1 to TRBJ2-7; D unclear. The CDR3 is 13 residues long. The germline V gene has CDR1 SQVTM and CDR2 ANQGSEA. The ends were cut back, 4 bases at V and 0 bases at J, with 10 bases in the middle. The CDR3 coding sequence is TGCAGCGTTGCGCGAACTAACTCCTACGAGCAGTACTTC. This encodes CSVARTNSYEQYF.

This clone was picked up one time. J is TRBJ2-7 and V is TRBV2, with 9 bases matching TRBD2. CDR3 length equals 14 residues. From germline, CDR1 is SNHLY and CDR2 FYNNEI. After removal of 6 bases from V and 6 bases from J, the junction contained 9 bases not matched to a gene. CDR3 amino acids: CASSLTRGGAEQYF. In nucleotides, the CDR3 is TGTGCCAGCAGCCTGACGCGGGGGGGGGCCGAGCAGTACTTC.

This clone has a handful of counts. V usage is TRBV25-1 and J usage is TRBJ1-6, with a weak D call TRBD1 (5 bases). Germline V gives CDR1 MGHDK, CDR2 SYGVNS. Deletions cut 7 bases from V and 8 bases from J, with 12 bases between. The CDR3 has 13 amino acids. The CDR3 protein is CASTQGPDSPLHF. CDR3 bases: TGTGCCAGCACGCAGGGTCCCGATTCACCCCTCCACTTT.

This clone was found a few times. V usage is TRBV6-5 and J usage is TRBJ2-7, with 9 bases lining up with TRBD1. V was pared by 6 bases and J by 7 bases, with 10 bases of the junction left unmatched. CDR1 and CDR2 from the germline V gene are MNHEY and SVGAGI. CDR3 length: 14 amino acids. The CDR3 DNA sequence: TGTGCCAGCAGCGCTATACAGGGGGCGTGGGAGCAGTACTTC. It translates to CASSAIQGAWEQYF.

In this sample, this clone turned up a few times. The same CDR3 is also encoded by other DNA sequences in this sample. The chain links TRBV7-2 to TRBJ1-1; D not resolved. The CDR3 runs to 11 residues. V lost 3 bases and J lost 8, with 7 bases in between. Per the germline V gene, CDR1 is SGHTA and CDR2 is FQGNSA. The chain's CDR3 is CASSLGTEAFF. The CDR3 DNA follows: TGTGCCAGCAGCTTGGGCACGGAAGCTTTCTTT.

V is TRBV19 and J is TRBJ2-2; D not certain. This CDR3 spans 13 amino acids. V gave up 7 bases and J gave up 4 bases, with 10 bases separating them. Germline loops: CDR1 LNHDA, CDR2 SQIVND (reference sequence). CDR3: CASTLTATGELFF. In DNA form, the CDR3 reads TGTGCCAGTACCCTGACTGCCACCGGGGAGCTGTTTTTT.

This chain joins TRBV30 and TRBJ1-5; 8 bases agree with TRBD1. The length of the CDR3 is 18 residues. Germline CDR1 and CDR2: GTSNPN and SVGIG (reference sequence). Losses at the gene ends were 5 bases for V and 2 bases for J; bases not matched to a gene: 17. This CDR3 is CAWSVRGQGLIGNQPQHF. The CDR3 DNA is TGTGCCTGGTCTGTAAGAGGACAGGGTTTGATTGGCAATCAGCCCCAGCATTTT.

CDR3 sequence: CASSSLGVLTDTQYF. The CDR3 coding sequence is TGTGCCAGCAGCTCGTTAGGGGTGCTCACAGATACGCAGTATTTT. The rearrangement links TRBV7-2 to TRBJ2-3, with a tentative D call TRBD1 (5 bases). CDR1 and CDR2 (germline): SGHTA, FQGNSA. With 4 bases removed from V and 2 bases from J, the gap between germline ends came to 13 bases. The CDR3 is 15 amino acids.

This clone appeared once. The rearrangement joins TRBV4-3 to TRBJ2-3, with TRBD2 matching over 9 bases. The CDR3 totals 17 residues. Germline V gives CDR1 LGHNA, CDR2 YSLEER. Trimming at V came to 0 bases and at J to 2 bases, leaving 6 bases not matched to a gene. In DNA, the CDR3 is TGCGCCAGCAGCCAAGATCTCGCGGGGGGGACCACAGATACGCAGTATTTT. This encodes CASSQDLAGGTTDTQYF.

The chain combines TRBV27 with TRBJ2-1, with TRBD2 as a possible D gene (6 bases). The germline gives CDR1 MNHEY, CDR2 SMNVEV (reference sequence). Trimming shortened V by 6 bases and J by 14 bases, and 23 bases separated the two germline ends. CDR3 length: 14 residues. The CDR3 loop reads CASSWAGNPGYEFF. The CDR3, as DNA: TGTGCCAGCAGCTGGGCGGGGAACCCCGGGTATGAGTTCTTC.

This chain connects TRBV9 to TRBJ2-2; 7 bases are a match to TRBD2. The CDR3 totals 16 residues. Trimming took 1 base from V and 1 from J; bases not matched to a gene: 4. Germline values: CDR1 SGDLS, CDR2 YYNGEE. The CDR3 sequence is CASSVRDYVNTGELFF. As DNA, the CDR3 is TGTGCCAGCAGCGTAAGGGACTATGTGAACACCGGGGAGCTGTTTTTT.

This clone was observed once. The J gene is TRBJ1-6, the V gene TRBV5-8, with TRBD1 identical over 9 bases. V was pared by 0 bases and J by 3 bases, with 4 bases of the junction left unmatched. The CDR3 extends over 17 amino acids. Germline V CDR1 and CDR2: SGHTS, YDEGEE. CDR3 loop: CASSLEVTGGYNSPLHF. CDR3 in DNA: TGTGCCAGCAGCTTGGAGGTGACAGGGGGCTATAATTCACCCCTCCACTTT.

The rearrangement joins TRBV5-1 to TRBJ2-1, with a possible D match to TRBD2 (5 bases). Germline V lookup: CDR1 SGHRS, CDR2 YFSETQ. Trimming took 0 bases from V and 15 from J, leaving 13 bases between them. This CDR3 region has 12 residues. CDR3 nucleotide sequence: TGCGCCAGCAGCTTGGGGCAAGGAGCGGCGTTCTTC. Translation: CASSLGQGAAFF.

This clone was seen only once. The V call is TRBV9, the J call TRBJ1-1; no firm D call. The germline V gene encodes CDR1 SGDLS and CDR2 YYNGEE. This CDR3 contains 13 residues. V lost 3 bases and J 1 base, leaving 7 bases between the germline ends. CDR3 amino acids: CASSAAGNTEAFF. The CDR3 DNA is TGTGCCAGCAGCGCCGCAGGGAACACTGAAGCTTTCTTT.

This CDR3 reads CASSSGSRGGSYEQYF. CDR3 nucleotide sequence: TGTGCCAGCAGTTCAGGGTCACGGGGGGGCTCCTACGAGCAGTACTTC. The chain carries TRBV6-5 and TRBJ2-7; 8 nucleotides line up with TRBD2. The J segment lost 0 bases and the V segment lost 4 bases, leaving 8 bases of the junction unmatched. CDR3 length equals 16 residues. Germline V gives CDR1 MNHEY, CDR2 SVGAGI.